The 8 T cell receptor beta chains below all came from one sample that was sequenced in a study of cytotoxic CD8 clonotypes in ibrutinib-treated CLL. Sequencing was performed with immunoSEQ multiplex PCR; in TCRdb, only in-frame clones are kept and a portion is missing. The table lists tens of thousands of clones, 70% to 80% of them singletons. The material was PBMCs, obtained after 12 months of ibrutinib treatment. The receptors were sampled from a human donor with chronic lymphocytic leukemia.

This clone turned up a few times. The chain recombines TRBV7-2 with TRBJ2-3; 11 bases are a match to TRBD2. The germline gives CDR1 SGHTA, CDR2 FQGNSA. Losses at the gene ends were 2 bases for V and 4 bases for J; bases not matched to a gene: 8. The CDR3 spans 17 residues. CDR3 sequence reads: CASSLTSGRGGADTQYF. The CDR3 DNA reads as TGTGCCAGCAGCTTAACTAGCGGGAGAGGGGGCGCAGATACGCAGTATTTT.

The V gene is TRBV5-1, the J gene TRBJ2-7, with D possibly matching TRBD2 (5 bases). This CDR3 spans 14 amino acids. Trimming took 7 bases from V and 3 from J, leaving 17 bases between them. CDR1 and CDR2 from the germline V gene are SGHRS and YFSETQ. CDR3 nucleotides: TGCGCCAGCCGCCTGAGCGGCCAAAACTACGAGCAGTACTTC. Protein sequence: CASRLSGQNYEQYF.

The chain recombines TRBV7-9 with TRBJ2-3; tentative D call: TRBD1 (6 bases). The germline CDR1 and CDR2 sequences are SEHNR and FQNEAQ (reference sequence). The germline V and J ends were trimmed by 2 bases and 10 bases, with 13 bases remaining between them. CDR3 size: 13 residues. The CDR3 nucleotides read TGTGCCAGCAGCTTAATGGAGAGACAGGCGCAGTATTTT. It specifies CASSLMERQAQYF. Full variable domain (rest looked up from reference TRBV7-9 and TRBJ2-3): DTGVSQNPRHKITKRGQNVTFRCDPISEHNRLYWYRQTLGQGPEFLTYFQNEAQLEKSRLLSDRFSAERPKGSFSTLEIQRTEQGDSAMYLCASSLMERQAQYFGPGTRLTVL.

This chain uses TRBV28 with TRBJ1-1; D ambiguous. This CDR3 is 16 amino acids long. Trimming stripped 10 bases from V and 1 base from J, with 22 bases between. CDR1 and CDR2 from the germline V gene are MDHEN and SYDVKM. The CDR3 spells CATSTHLTPANTEAFF. CDR3 nucleotides: TGTGCCACCTCGACTCACTTGACACCTGCGAACACTGAAGCTTTCTTT.

The V and J genes are TRBV18 and TRBJ2-7; TRBD1 agrees at 9 bases. The CDR3 sequence is 16 residues long. CDR1 and CDR2 from the germline V gene are KGHSH and LQKENI. V shed 3 bases and J 3 bases; nucleotides not matched to a gene: 9. CDR3 nucleotide sequence: TGTGCCAGCTCACCGCTTGACAGGGGGACCCTCTACGAGCAGTACTTC. Its translation: CASSPLDRGTLYEQYF.

This rearrangement joins TRBV13 to TRBJ2-7; D is perhaps TRBD1 or TRBD2 (5 bases each). The V and J ends lost 5 bases and 1 base respectively, with 9 bases between them. The CDR3 has 13 amino acids. The germline V gene encodes CDR1 PRHDT and CDR2 FYEKMQ (reference sequence). CDR3 sequence reads: CASSAGTSYEQYF. Here the CDR3 DNA reads TGTGCCAGCAGCGCCGGGACGTCCTACGAGCAGTACTTC.

The rearrangement joins TRBV27 to TRBJ2-7, with D maybe TRBD1 (6 bases). The V end was cut by 5 bases, the J end by 1 base, with 15 bases between. From germline, CDR1 is MNHEY and CDR2 SMNVEV (reference sequence). CDR3 length: 15 amino acids. The CDR3 DNA reads as TGTGCCAGCAGTGTCAACCAGGGGTTATCCTACGAGCAGTACTTC. Translation: CASSVNQGLSYEQYF.

The V call is TRBV19, the J call TRBJ1-1, with D unclear. Germline CDR1 is LNHDA and CDR2 is SQIVND (reference sequence). Trimming pared 7 bases from V and 1 base from J, leaving 19 bases between. The CDR3 has 16 amino acids. The CDR3 is CASTPWAAGSNTEAFF. For the CDR3, the DNA is TGTGCCAGTACCCCATGGGCGGCAGGCTCGAACACTGAAGCTTTCTTT.